The following is a T cell receptor (beta chain) sequence with its context. The antigen remains undetermined. The data originate from a study of cytomegalovirus exposure and HLA in healthy donors. The CDR3 totals 17 residues. Trimming left V 3 bases short and J 3 bases short, with 20 bases between. Germline values: CDR1 MGHRA, CDR2 YSYEKL. General study findings and limits: The authors considered a cluster of highly shared sequence variants likely to be a sequencing artifact. Analyses of presence and absence presupposed an approximately uniform sequencing depth across donors. Cytomegalovirus association was assigned to about 150 TCR beta chains.

In the PCR, 60 Vbeta and 13 Jbeta primers were used. TCRdb keeps only in-frame clones here, not all; method: immunoSEQ multiplex PCR. This sample lists some 140,000 clones; its ten largest clones have roughly 1.6%. V usage is TRBV4-1 and J usage is TRBJ1-2, with D perhaps matching TRBD1 (6 bases). The sequence came from a woman in her 40s in good health and CMV-seronegative. The sequenced sample was PBMCs. CDR3 sequence reads: CASSHPLRGGIYYGYTF. The CDR3 region has the DNA TGCGCCAGCAGCCACCCCTTACGAGGGGGTATATACTATGGCTACACCTTC.